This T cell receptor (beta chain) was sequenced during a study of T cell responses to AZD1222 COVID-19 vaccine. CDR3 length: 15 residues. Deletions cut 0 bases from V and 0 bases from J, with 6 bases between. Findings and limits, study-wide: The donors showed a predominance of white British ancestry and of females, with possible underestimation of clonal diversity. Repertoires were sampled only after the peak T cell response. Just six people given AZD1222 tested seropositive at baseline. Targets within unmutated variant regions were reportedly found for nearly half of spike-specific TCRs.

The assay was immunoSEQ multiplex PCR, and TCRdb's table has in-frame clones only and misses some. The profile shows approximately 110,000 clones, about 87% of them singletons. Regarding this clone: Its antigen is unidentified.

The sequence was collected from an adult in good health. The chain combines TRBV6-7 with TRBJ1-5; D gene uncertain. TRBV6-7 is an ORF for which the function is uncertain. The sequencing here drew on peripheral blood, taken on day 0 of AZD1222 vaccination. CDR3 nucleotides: TGTGCCAGCAGTTACTCCACCCGTAGCAATCAGCCCCAGCATTTT. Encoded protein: CASSYSTRSNQPQHF.